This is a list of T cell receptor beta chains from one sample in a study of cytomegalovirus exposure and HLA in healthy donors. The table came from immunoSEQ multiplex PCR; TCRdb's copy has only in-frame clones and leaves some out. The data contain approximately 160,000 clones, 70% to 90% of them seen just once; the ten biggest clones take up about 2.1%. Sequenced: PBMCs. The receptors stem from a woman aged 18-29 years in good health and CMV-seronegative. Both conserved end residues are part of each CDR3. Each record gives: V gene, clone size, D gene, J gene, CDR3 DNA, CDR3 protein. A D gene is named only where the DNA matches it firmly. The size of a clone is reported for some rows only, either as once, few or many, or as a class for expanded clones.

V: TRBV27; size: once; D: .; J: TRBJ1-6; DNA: TGTGCCAGCAGTTCTAGACAGGCGGTGGGCAATTCACCCCTCCACTTT; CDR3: CASSSRQAVGNSPLHF
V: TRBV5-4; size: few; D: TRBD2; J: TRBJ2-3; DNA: TGTGCCAGCAGCTTGGTAGCGGGTAGCACAGATACGCAGTATTTT; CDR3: CASSLVAGSTDTQYF
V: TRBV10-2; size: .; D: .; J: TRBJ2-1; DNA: TGCGCCAGCAGTGAGTCTGGGGCGTGGGAGCAGTTCTTC; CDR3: CASSESGAWEQFF
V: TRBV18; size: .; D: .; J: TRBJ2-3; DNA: TGTGCCAGCTCGCTCGGGAGCAGAGATACGCAGTATTTT; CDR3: CASSLGSRDTQYF
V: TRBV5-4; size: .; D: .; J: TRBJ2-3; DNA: TGTGCCAGCAGCAGAGGGCTCCCCGACACAGATACGCAGTATTTT; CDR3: CASSRGLPDTDTQYF
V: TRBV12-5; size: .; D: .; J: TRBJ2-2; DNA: TGTGCTAGTGGAGCAACGGGGACCGGGGAGCTGTTTTTT; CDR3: CASGATGTGELFF
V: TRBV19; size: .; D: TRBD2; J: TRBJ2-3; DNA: TGTGCCAGTAGGGTGGGGACTACCTTTCCAGATACGCAGTATTTT; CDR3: CASRVGTTFPDTQYF
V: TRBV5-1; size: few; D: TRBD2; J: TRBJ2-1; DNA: TGCGCCAGCAGGAGGACTAGCGGGGGGGCAAATGAGCAGTTCTTC; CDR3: CASRRTSGGANEQFF
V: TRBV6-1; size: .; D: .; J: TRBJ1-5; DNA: TGTGCCAGCAGTGAAGTGAGGGCAGCGCCCCAGCATTTT; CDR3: CASSEVRAAPQHF
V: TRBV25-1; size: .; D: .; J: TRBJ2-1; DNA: TGTGCCAGCGAGAGAAATGAGCAGTTCTTC; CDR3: CASERNEQFF
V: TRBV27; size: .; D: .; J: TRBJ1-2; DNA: TGTGCCAGCAGCCATGGGGGCGCAACCAGGGGTGGCTACACCTTC; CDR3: CASSHGGATRGGYTF
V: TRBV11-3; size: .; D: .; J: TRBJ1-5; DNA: TGTGCCAGCAGCTTAGTCAGTAATAGCAATCAGCCCCAGCATTTT; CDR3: CASSLVSNSNQPQHF
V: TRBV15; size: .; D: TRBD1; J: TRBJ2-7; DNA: TGTGCCACCAGAGGTGACAGGGGCTACGAGCAGTACTTC; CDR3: CATRGDRGYEQYF
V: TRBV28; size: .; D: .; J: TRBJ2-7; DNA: TGTGCCAGCAGCTACAGGGTTGGCGGGCAGTACTTC; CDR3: CASSYRVGGQYF
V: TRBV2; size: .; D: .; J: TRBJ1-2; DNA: TGTGCCAGCGCACAAACAATGCCGTGGGGCTACACCTTC; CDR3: CASAQTMPWGYTF
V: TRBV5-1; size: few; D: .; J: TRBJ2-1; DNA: TGCGCCAGCAGCCGGATGGCTAGCCTGTATAAGGGTGAGCAGTTCTTC; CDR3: CASSRMASLYKGEQFF
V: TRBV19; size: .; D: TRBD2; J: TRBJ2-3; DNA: TGTGCCAGTAGTATAATTCTAGCGGCCGATACGCAGTATTTT; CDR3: CASSIILAADTQYF